A selection of T cell receptor beta chains follows, all from one sample in a study of early T cells in non-severe SARS-CoV-2 infection. TCRdb redid the calling of the 5' RACE reads with MiXCR, one entry per CDR3 protein. The data hold some 58,000 distinct CDR3 sequences, with around 13% observed a single time. Material for sequencing was whole blood. The receptors were sampled from an adult who was a healthcare worker with PCR-confirmed SARS-CoV-2 infection or an uninfected control (not recorded which). Both conserved end residues are part of each CDR3. The D gene is left open where the match is weak. Clone size is not always given. Where it is, it says once, few, many or a class for expanded clones.

j_call	d_call	clone_size	v_call	cdr3_nt	cdr3_aa
TRBJ1-2	TRBD1	few	TRBV7-2	TGTGCCAGCAGCCCACGGACAGGGAACGACTATGGCTACACCTTC	CASSPRTGNDYGYTF
TRBJ1-1	NA	few	TRBV5-5	TGTGCCAGCAGCTTGGCCGGTCAGAGTGAAGCTTTCTTT	CASSLAGQSEAFF
TRBJ1-1	TRBD1	few	TRBV11-2	TGTGCCAGCAGAACAGGACAGGGCCAAAACACTGAAGCTTTCTTT	CASRTGQGQNTEAFF
TRBJ1-1	NA	many	TRBV29-1	TGCAGCGTTGAAGTGGGGAACACTGAAGCTTTCTTT	CSVEVGNTEAFF
TRBJ2-1	TRBD2	many	TRBV4-2	TGTGCCAGCAGCCTTGTAAGGGGCGGGGGGGCGTCCTACAATGAGCAGTTCTTC	CASSLVRGGGASYNEQFF
TRBJ2-5	NA	few	TRBV15	TGTGCCACCAGCAAACGCCCGCCCTGGTTACAAGAGACCCAGTACTTC	CATSKRPPWLQETQYF
TRBJ2-2	NA	many	TRBV21-1	TGTGCCAGCCGAGGTGACACCGGGGAGCTGTTTTTT	CASRGDTGELFF
TRBJ2-3	NA	many	TRBV27	TGTGCCAGCAGCTTCAACGACAGGGAGGGAGATACGCAGTATTTT	CASSFNDREGDTQYF
TRBJ2-5	NA	many	TRBV7-9	TGTGCCAGCAGCTCGACGGAGACCGCGAGCCAGTACTTC	CASSSTETASQYF
TRBJ2-1	TRBD1	many	TRBV6-2/TRBV6-3	TGTGCCAGCAGACTCGGACAGGGGGCGCATTACGAGCAGTTCTTC	CASRLGQGAHYEQFF
TRBJ2-1	TRBD1	NA	TRBV7-9	TGTGCCAGCAGTCCCGGGACAGTGGGCCACAATGAGCAGTTCTTC	CASSPGTVGHNEQFF
TRBJ1-5	NA	few	TRBV5-6	TGTGCCAGCAGCTTGAGGTATAGCAATCAGCCCCAGCATTTT	CASSLRYSNQPQHF
TRBJ2-7	NA	once	TRBV4-3	TGCGCCAGCAGCCACGGGCAAGTCTCCTACGAGCAGTACTTC	CASSHGQVSYEQYF
TRBJ1-6	NA	NA	TRBV7-6	TGTGCCAGCACCTCCGGCCAGGGTATTTCACCCCTCCACTTT	CASTSGQGISPLHF
TRBJ1-5	TRBD1	few	TRBV5-1	TGCGCCAGCAGCGCCTCAGGGGGAGGAGAGCCCCAGCATTTT	CASSASGGGEPQHF
TRBJ2-7	TRBD2	few	TRBV5-1	TGCGCCAGCAGCCTGATGACTAGCGGGGTGTACGAGCAGTACTTC	CASSLMTSGVYEQYF
TRBJ2-7	NA	few	TRBV6-4	TGTGCCAGCAGTGAGACAGCTGTCACCCGCGAGCAGTACTTC	CASSETAVTREQYF
TRBJ1-6	NA	few	TRBV2	TGTGCCAGCAGTAAAAGACAGGTTCAGAATTCACCCCTCCACTTT	CASSKRQVQNSPLHF
TRBJ2-7	TRBD1	many	TRBV7-9	TGTGCCAGCAGCCTCCAGGGGGCCAACGAGCAGTACTTC	CASSLQGANEQYF
TRBJ1-1	NA	NA	TRBV7-3	TGTGCCAGCAGCTTCAGAAAGGGCACTGAAGCTTTCTTT	CASSFRKGTEAFF
TRBJ1-6	NA	few	TRBV6-6	TGTGCCAGCAGCCCCGGGACAATTAATTCACCCCTCCACTTT	CASSPGTINSPLHF
TRBJ1-3	NA	few	TRBV5-1	TGCGCCAGCAGCGATCAGCCCGGCTCTGGAAACACCATATATTTT	CASSDQPGSGNTIYF
TRBJ2-5	NA	NA	TRBV10-3	TGTGCCATCAGTGACGGAGAGACCCAGTACTTC	CAISDGETQYF
TRBJ1-1	NA	NA	TRBV28	TGTGCCAGCAGTTTACCGGGATGGACTGAAGCTTTCTTT	CASSLPGWTEAFF
TRBJ2-2	TRBD1	medium-sized	TRBV12-3/TRBV12-4	TGTGCCAGCAGTTCCCCCGACAGGGGAAAGGCCGGGGAGCTGTTTTTT	CASSSPDRGKAGELFF
TRBJ2-1	NA	many	TRBV29-1	TGCAGCGTTGGCTGGGGGGATGAGCAGTTCTTC	CSVGWGDEQFF
TRBJ1-4	TRBD1	NA	TRBV6-5	TGTGCCAGCAGACTCCGGGACAGGGGTGAAAAACTGTTTTTT	CASRLRDRGEKLFF
TRBJ2-7	NA	NA	TRBV11-2	TGTGCCAGCAGCTTAGATGAGGGGGGCTACGAGCAGTACTTC	CASSLDEGGYEQYF
TRBJ2-7	NA	few	TRBV27	TGTGCCAGCAGTTTATCCGGGGGGCACTACGAGCAGTACTTC	CASSLSGGHYEQYF
TRBJ1-2	TRBD1	few	TRBV19	TGTGCCAGTAGTATTGCAGGGGGCGCGGCTGATGGCTACACCTTC	CASSIAGGAADGYTF
TRBJ1-1	NA	NA	TRBV7-6	TGTGCCAGCAGCTTATCTGGGGGCACTGAAGCTTTCTTT	CASSLSGGTEAFF
TRBJ2-3	TRBD2	NA	TRBV5-5	TGTGCCAGCAGCCTAGGACTAGCGGGGGGGACGCAGTATTTT	CASSLGLAGGTQYF
TRBJ1-1	NA	few	TRBV30	TGTGCCTGGAGTGTAACTGTTGAAGCTTTCTTT	CAWSVTVEAFF
TRBJ1-2	NA	few	TRBV29-1	TGCAGCGTCCCCGTCGCCGGTTCGAGGTATGGCTACACCTTC	CSVPVAGSRYGYTF
TRBJ2-3	NA	few	TRBV6-2/TRBV6-3	TGTGCCAGCGGGGGCGTAGCAGATACGCAGTATTTT	CASGGVADTQYF
TRBJ1-1	NA	many	TRBV7-8	TGTGCCAGCAGCGCTCGCCCCGGCGCTGAAGCTTTCTTT	CASSARPGAEAFF
TRBJ1-1	NA	few	TRBV7-3	TGTGCCAGCAGCCCGAATGTGGGGGTGAACACTGAAGCTTTCTTT	CASSPNVGVNTEAFF
TRBJ1-5	NA	few	TRBV19	TGTGCCAGTGCTACAGGGAGGCTAAATCAGCCCCAGCATTTT	CASATGRLNQPQHF
TRBJ1-5	NA	once	TRBV7-8	TGTGCCAGCAGCTTACAAACCTCCTTTTTCGGGGGACGGTATAGCAATCAGCCCCAGCATTTT	CASSLQTSFFGGRYSNQPQHF
TRBJ2-7	TRBD1	NA	TRBV29-1	TGCAGCGTGGGACAGGGCTTCTCCTACGAGCAGTACTTC	CSVGQGFSYEQYF
TRBJ1-3	NA	few	TRBV9	TGTGCCAGCAGCACCGGACGGTTCTCTGAAAACACCATATATTTT	CASSTGRFSENTIYF
TRBJ1-6	TRBD1	NA	TRBV4-2	TGTGCCAGCAGCCAAGAAGCAGGGGGTTCTTCACCCCTCCACTTT	CASSQEAGGSSPLHF
TRBJ1-1	TRBD1	many	TRBV11-2	TGTGCCAGCAGCTTAGGGGGACAGAGCAACACTGAAGCTTTCTTT	CASSLGGQSNTEAFF
TRBJ2-3	NA	NA	TRBV29-1	TGCAGCGTTGGGAAGACCGCAGGTCCAGATACGCAGTATTTT	CSVGKTAGPDTQYF